This entry lists 7 T cell receptor beta chains sequenced from one sample in a study of molecular identifiers for immune sequencing clone quantification. TCRdb recomputed calls from the PCR reads with MiXCR, one row per CDR3 protein. This table has about 300,000 distinct CDR3 sequences, about a fifth appearing once. The sequenced sample was naive CD8+ T cells from blood, with Jurkat cell RNA spiked in. As to subset: FACS-sorted CD8+CD4-CCR7+CD45RA+ naive T cells. The receptors stem from a human donor in good health. Some libraries in this study had Jurkat cell RNA spiked in.

A note on this clonotype: It may be a read error: a sequence one base away is much more abundant. V gene TRBV10-3 combines with J gene TRBJ1-1; 7 nucleotides align to TRBD1. From germline, CDR1 is ENHRY and CDR2 SYGVKD. The CDR3 is 14 amino acids. CDR3 residues: CAISVGTENTGAFF. The DNA of the CDR3 is TGTGCCATCAGTGTAGGGACAGAGAACACTGGAGCTTTCTTT.

The sample holds many counts of this clonotype. The chain carries TRBV7-9 and TRBJ2-1; 9 bases align to TRBD2. The V gene end was trimmed by 5 bases and the J gene end by 3 bases; junction bases not matched to a gene: 5. This CDR3 has 15 residues. The germline gives CDR1 SEHNR, CDR2 FQNEAQ (reference sequence). CDR3 region: CASSLTSGVYNEQFF. Here the CDR3 DNA reads TGTGCCAGCAGCCTGACTAGCGGTGTCTACAATGAGCAGTTCTTC.

This clonotype showed up many times. The rearrangement uses TRBV27 and TRBJ2-3; no clear D. The CDR3 is made up of 14 amino acids. The V gene's germline CDR1 is MNHEY and CDR2 SMNVEV (reference sequence). Trimming cost V 3 bases and J 2 bases, with 9 bases left between them. The DNA for the CDR3 is TGTGCCAGCAGTTTGTCAGAGTTCACAGATACGCAGTATTTT. Amino acids: CASSLSEFTDTQYF.

The chain is built from TRBV4-1 and TRBJ2-3, with 8 bases fitting TRBD2. V dropped 4 bases and J dropped 4; count of bases not matched to a gene: 10. This CDR3 has 16 amino acids. The V gene's germline CDR1 is MGHRA and CDR2 YSYEKL. CDR3 protein: CASSPESAGGPDTQYF. In nucleotides, the CDR3 is TGCGCCAGCAGCCCAGAAAGCGCGGGGGGTCCAGATACGCAGTATTTT.

This chain links TRBV6-6 with TRBJ2-7, with TRBD2 identical over 7 bases. The trim removed 8 bases at V and 2 bases at J, leaving 12 bases unmatched. The CDR3 spans 15 residues. CDR1 and CDR2 (germline): MNHNY, SVGAGI (reference sequence). This chain's CDR3 is CASHERDRGAYEQYF. For the CDR3, the DNA is TGTGCCAGCCACGAGCGGGATAGAGGGGCCTACGAGCAGTACTTC.

There are many counts of this clonotype. The rearrangement joins TRBV28 to TRBJ2-5; 11 nucleotides agree with TRBD2. Germline trimming cut 6 bases from V and 1 base from J; bases unmatched to any gene: 4. The CDR3 contains 15 residues. Germline loops: CDR1 MDHEN, CDR2 SYDVKM. The CDR3: CASRRLAGTQETQYF. The CDR3 nucleotides are TGTGCCAGCAGAAGACTAGCGGGGACCCAAGAGACCCAGTACTTC.

This clonotype appeared many times. The V gene is TRBV4-3, the J gene TRBJ1-5; no firm D call. With 0 bases removed from V and 4 bases from J, the gap between germline ends came to 10 bases. CDR3 length: 15 amino acids. Germline values: CDR1 LGHNA, CDR2 YSLEER. The CDR3 DNA reads as TGCGCCAGCAGCCAAGACAGAACCACAAATCAGCCCCAGCATTTT. It is translated as CASSQDRTTNQPQHF.